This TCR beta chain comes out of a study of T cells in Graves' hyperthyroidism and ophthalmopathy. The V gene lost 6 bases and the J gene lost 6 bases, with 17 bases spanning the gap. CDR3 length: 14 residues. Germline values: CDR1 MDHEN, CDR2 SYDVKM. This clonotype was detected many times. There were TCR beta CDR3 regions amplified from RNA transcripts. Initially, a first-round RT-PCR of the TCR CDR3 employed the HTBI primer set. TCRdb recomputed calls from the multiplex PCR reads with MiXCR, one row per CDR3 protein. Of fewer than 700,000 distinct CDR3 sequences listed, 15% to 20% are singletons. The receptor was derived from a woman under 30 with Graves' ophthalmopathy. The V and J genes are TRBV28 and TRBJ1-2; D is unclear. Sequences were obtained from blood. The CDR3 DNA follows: TGTGCCAGCAGCTCCCCTGGTCCCCTTAATGGCTACACCTTC. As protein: CASSSPGPLNGYTF.